This is a list of T cell receptor beta chains from one sample in a study of cytomegalovirus exposure and HLA in healthy donors. TCRdb's table, derived via immunoSEQ multiplex PCR, lists solely in-frame clones and lacks some. The sample has tens of thousands of clones; 55% to 75% are singletons. Source material: PBMCs. Receptors were obtained from a woman aged 40-49 years in good health and CMV-seropositive. CDR3s include the opening cysteine and the closing phenylalanine or tryptophan. D genes are given only for firm matches. The size field is filled for only some rows; it gives once, few, many or a size class.

clone size	V gene	J gene	D gene	CDR3 DNA	CDR3 protein
.	TRBV5-1	TRBJ2-3	.	TGCGCCAGCAGCTTTAGGGTCGGGGGGCCCGGGTTAGATACGCAGTATTTT	CASSFRVGGPGLDTQYF
.	TRBV2	TRBJ2-3	.	TGTGCCAGCAGTGAAGAGCTGAAAGATACGCAGTATTTT	CASSEELKDTQYF
.	TRBV9	TRBJ1-4	.	TGTGCCAGCAGCTCATTAGAACACGGACAGTTTGAAAAACTGTTTTTT	CASSSLEHGQFEKLFF
.	TRBV14	TRBJ1-4	.	TGTGCCAGCAGCCCGCTATCAGGGAACTTAGGGGAAAAACTGTTTTTT	CASSPLSGNLGEKLFF
.	TRBV5-1	TRBJ2-2	.	TGCGCCAGCAGCCAAGTCCAGGGCCTCGTCGGGGAGCTGTTTTTT	CASSQVQGLVGELFF
.	TRBV5-4	TRBJ1-2	.	TGTGCCAGCAGCTTGGGGGGGACTAACTATGGCCACACCTTC	CASSLGGTNYGHTF
few	TRBV6-1	TRBJ1-3	.	TGTGCCAGCAGTGACAGATACACCATATATTTT	CASSDRYTIYF
.	TRBV7-2	TRBJ2-7	.	TGTGCCAGCAGCTTAGCCTTAGACTTCCACGAGCAGTACTTC	CASSLALDFHEQYF
.	TRBV10-3	TRBJ1-5	.	TGTGCCATCAGTGAGTCATTAGGCCAGACGGGACAGCATTTT	CAISESLGQTGQHF
.	TRBV6-6	TRBJ1-1	.	TGTGCCGGCCATGGACAGAACACTGAAGCTTTCTTT	CAGHGQNTEAFF
few	TRBV6-5	TRBJ2-6	.	TGTGCCAGCAGTTACTCACGGGGGTCTGGGGCCAACGTCCTGACTTTC	CASSYSRGSGANVLTF
.	TRBV18	TRBJ1-1	.	TGTGCCAGCTCAAACAGGGAGAACACTGAAGCTTTCTTT	CASSNRENTEAFF
.	TRBV5-6	TRBJ2-3	.	TGTGCCAGCAGCTTGTGGGTGGTGCGGGCTCGCACAGATACGCAGTATTTT	CASSLWVVRARTDTQYF
few	TRBV7-9	TRBJ1-3	.	TGTGCCAGCAGCTTTGGGCCCATCGGAAACACCATATATTTT	CASSFGPIGNTIYF
medium-sized	TRBV2	TRBJ1-1	.	TGTGCCAGCAGTGAGGTAGGAGAACGGATGAACACTGAAGCTTTCTTT	CASSEVGERMNTEAFF
.	TRBV19	TRBJ1-5	.	TGTGCCAGTAGTACGACAGGTGGCAATCAGCCCCAGCATTTT	CASSTTGGNQPQHF
.	TRBV7-9	TRBJ1-1	TRBD1	TGTGCCAGCAGCCGAAACCACAGGGGGCGGGGGCACACTGAAGCTTTCTTT	CASSRNHRGRGHTEAFF
few	TRBV4-1	TRBJ1-1	TRBD1	TGCGCCAGCAGCCAAGGGTGGACAGGGACAGGGGGGTCTGAAGCTTTCTTT	CASSQGWTGTGGSEAFF
.	TRBV6-1	TRBJ2-3	.	TGTGCCAGCACGTTATTAAGCGGAAGCACAGATACGCAGTATTTT	CASTLLSGSTDTQYF
.	TRBV5-1	TRBJ2-3	TRBD2	TGCGCCAGCAGCTTGGAGGCGGGGGAGGCAGATACGCAGTATTTT	CASSLEAGEADTQYF
few	TRBV6-5	TRBJ1-2	.	TGTGCCAGCAGCCCAGGGTTCGACTATGGCTACACCTTC	CASSPGFDYGYTF
few	TRBV6-1	TRBJ1-1	TRBD1	TGTGCCAGCAGTGCGGGACAGGTCGGAACTGAAGCTTTCTTT	CASSAGQVGTEAFF
.	TRBV7-3	TRBJ1-1	TRBD1	TGTGCCAGCAGCAAAACCGGGACAGGGGAATTGGCTTTCTTT	CASSKTGTGELAFF
once	TRBV6-1	TRBJ1-1	.	TGTGCCAGCAGTGAATTAAGGGGGAACACTGAAGCTTTCTTT	CASSELRGNTEAFF
.	TRBV6-5	TRBJ1-2	.	TGTGCCAGCAGTCCCACACGACTGTTCTATGGCTACACCTTC	CASSPTRLFYGYTF
once	TRBV5-1	TRBJ1-6	TRBD1	TGCGCCAGCAGCGCGACAGGGAACAATTCACCCCTCCACTTT	CASSATGNNSPLHF
.	TRBV5-8	TRBJ1-1	TRBD1	TGTGCCAGCAGCTTAGGTACAGGGGGCGCGGTGAACACTGAAGCTTTCTTT	CASSLGTGGAVNTEAFF
few	TRBV4-1	TRBJ2-7	.	TGCGCCAGCAAAAGGGGTCAGGATGTTTACGAGCAGTACTTC	CASKRGQDVYEQYF
.	TRBV10-2	TRBJ2-3	TRBD2	TGCGCCAGCAGTGGACTAGCGGGGAGCCACGGAGATACGCAGTATTTT	CASSGLAGSHGDTQYF
.	TRBV6-5	TRBJ2-1	.	TGTGCCAGCAGTTACGGCCGGGGGGCCTTTGATGAGCAGTTCTTC	CASSYGRGAFDEQFF
.	TRBV10-3	TRBJ2-7	.	TGTGCCATCAGTAAGCGGGAGGGACAGGGTTACGAGCAGTACTTC	CAISKREGQGYEQYF
.	TRBV6-1	TRBJ1-2	.	TGTGCCAGCAGTCCGGGACACGTCTATGGCTACACCTTC	CASSPGHVYGYTF
.	TRBV6-1	TRBJ2-2	TRBD1	TGTGCCAGTTATCCGGGACAGGGGTACACCGGGGAGCTGTTTTTT	CASYPGQGYTGELFF
.	TRBV29-1	TRBJ2-6	.	TGCAGCGCCACCGTAGCTGGGGCCAACGTGCTGACTTTC	CSATVAGANVLTF
.	TRBV5-1	TRBJ2-7	.	TGCGCCAGCAGCTTGGGGGCGTATTCCTACGAGCAGTACTTC	CASSLGAYSYEQYF
.	TRBV25-1	TRBJ2-3	TRBD2	TGTGCCAGCAACGTCGGGGGGGCAAGCACAGATACGCAGTATTTT	CASNVGGASTDTQYF
.	TRBV7-7	TRBJ2-5	TRBD2	TGTGCTAGCAGCTGGACTAGCGGGGTTGGGGAGACCCAGTACTTC	CASSWTSGVGETQYF
.	TRBV6-4	TRBJ2-2	.	TGTGCCAGCAGTGAGGACGGGGAGAACACCGGGGAGCTGTTTTTT	CASSEDGENTGELFF
.	TRBV6-5	TRBJ1-2	.	TGTGCCAGCAGACCTTCAGCGGGAGGCGCGTACACCTTC	CASRPSAGGAYTF
.	TRBV30	TRBJ1-5	.	TGTGCCTGTTCGACAGATACAAATCAGCCCCAGCATTTT	CACSTDTNQPQHF